These T cell receptor beta chains were read from a single sample in a study of T cell responses to AZD1222 COVID-19 vaccine. The table came from immunoSEQ multiplex PCR; TCRdb's copy has only in-frame clones and leaves some out. Of some 100,000 clones listed, approximately 91% are singletons. The sample was peripheral blood, taken on day 0 of MenACWY control vaccination. The receptors were sampled from an adult in good health. Each CDR3 is given with its conserved first and last residue.

TRBJ1-4 | TRBV10-3 | CAISESMGTGSEKLFF
TRBJ1-1 | TRBV10-3 | CAISENLGRSVHTEAFF
TRBJ1-6 | TRBV4-3 | CASSQTGFNSPLHF
TRBJ1-2 | TRBV19 | CASSDRDRGVFNYGYTF
TRBJ1-4 | TRBV5-6 | CASSIGQATNEKLFF
TRBJ2-7 | TRBV7-7 | CASSLGSGTGSYEQYF
TRBJ1-2 | TRBV6-6 | CASSTESNYGYTF
TRBJ1-2 | TRBV19 | CASTPDSYGYTF
TRBJ2-3 | TRBV6-9 | CASSPQETTDTQYF
TRBJ2-1 | TRBV6-5 | CASSYAGTSGGYEQFF
TRBJ2-1 | TRBV24-1 | CATSDPRKGSNEQFF
TRBJ1-4 | TRBV28 | CASKTGTVNEKLFF
TRBJ2-3 | TRBV14 | CASSQGGRGSSTSTDTQYF
TRBJ1-5 | TRBV7-8 | CASSTSSLIQGYRQPQHF
TRBJ1-2 | TRBV2 | CASSERRQGDYGYTF
TRBJ1-2 | TRBV3-1/TRBV3-2 | CASSQTTGPYGYTF
TRBJ2-5 | TRBV29-1 | CSVVLQAQETQYF
TRBJ1-1 | TRBV6-2/TRBV6-3 | CASSRRDRENTEAFF
TRBJ1-2 | TRBV28 | CASSLAPPLTF
TRBJ2-1 | TRBV5-1 | CASSLSNGGSYNEQFF
TRBJ2-2 | TRBV30 | CAWSAITWTAQNTGELFF